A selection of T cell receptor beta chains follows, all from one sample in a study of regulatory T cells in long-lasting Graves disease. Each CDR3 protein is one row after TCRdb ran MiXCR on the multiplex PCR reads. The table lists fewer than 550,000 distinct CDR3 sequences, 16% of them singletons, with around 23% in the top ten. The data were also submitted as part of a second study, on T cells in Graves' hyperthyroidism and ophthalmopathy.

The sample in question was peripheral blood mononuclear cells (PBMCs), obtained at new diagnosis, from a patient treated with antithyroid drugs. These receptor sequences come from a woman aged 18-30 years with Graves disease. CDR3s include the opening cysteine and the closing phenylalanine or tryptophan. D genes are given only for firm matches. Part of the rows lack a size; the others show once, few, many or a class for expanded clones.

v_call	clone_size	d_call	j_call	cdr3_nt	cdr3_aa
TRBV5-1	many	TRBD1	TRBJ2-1	TGCGCCAGCAGCAAGACAGGGTGGAATGAGCAGTTCTTC	CASSKTGWNEQFF
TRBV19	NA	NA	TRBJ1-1	TGTGCCAGTACCCCGGATCGGGTCCAGAACACTGAAGCTTTCTTT	CASTPDRVQNTEAFF
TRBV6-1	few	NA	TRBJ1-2	TGTGCCAGCAGAAACACGGGACAAACTATGCCCTATGGCTACACCTTC	CASRNTGQTMPYGYTF
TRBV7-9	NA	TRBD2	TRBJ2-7	TGTGCCAGCAGTCCTGCTCTGACTAGCGGGGTTCCCAACGAGCAGTACTTC	CASSPALTSGVPNEQYF
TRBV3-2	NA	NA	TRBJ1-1	TGTGCCAGCAGTCGCAAGGGCCTCAGGGCTGAAGCTTTCTTT	CASSRKGLRAEAFF
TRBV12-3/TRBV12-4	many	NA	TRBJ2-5	TGTGCCAGCAGGGAAAGGGAGACCCAGTACTTC	CASRERETQYF
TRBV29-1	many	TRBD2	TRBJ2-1	TGCAGCGTGGACCGGGGGGGTTCGTACAATGAGCAGTTCTTC	CSVDRGGSYNEQFF
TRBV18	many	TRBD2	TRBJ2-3	TGTGCCAGCTCAACCGGGACTAGCGGGAGTTTAACAGATACGCAGTATTTT	CASSTGTSGSLTDTQYF
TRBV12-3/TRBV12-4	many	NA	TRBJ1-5	TGTGCCAGCAGACAGGGCATTAGCAATCAGCCCCAGCATTTT	CASRQGISNQPQHF
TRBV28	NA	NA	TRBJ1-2	TGTGCCAGCAGTTTTACAGACTATGGCTACACCTTC	CASSFTDYGYTF
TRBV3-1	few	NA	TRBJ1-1	TGTGCCAGCAGCCGAAGGCCCCTTCTTCTCACTGAAGCTTTCTTT	CASSRRPLLLTEAFF
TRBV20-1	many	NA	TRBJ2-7	TGCAGTGCTAGTCAGGGTTCCCCCTACGAGCAGTACTTC	CSASQGSPYEQYF
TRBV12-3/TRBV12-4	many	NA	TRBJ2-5	TGTGCCAGCAGTTTAGTTGGACCTCAAGAGACCCAGTACTTC	CASSLVGPQETQYF
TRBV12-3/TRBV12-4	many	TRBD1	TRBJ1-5	TGTGCCAGCAGTTCCCACAGGGGAAAGCCCCAGCATTTT	CASSSHRGKPQHF
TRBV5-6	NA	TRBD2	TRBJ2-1	TGTGCCAGCAGCTTGTTATCGTCTAGCGGGAGGGCCAGGGAGCAGTTCTTC	CASSLLSSSGRAREQFF
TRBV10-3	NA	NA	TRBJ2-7	TGTGCCATCAGGGAACTAAACCAGAGGGGGTACGAGCAGTACTTC	CAIRELNQRGYEQYF
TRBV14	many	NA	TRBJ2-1	TGTGCCAGCAGCCCCCACCAGTTGGGGATCAATGAGCAGTTCTTC	CASSPHQLGINEQFF
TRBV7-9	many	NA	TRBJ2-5	TGTGCCAGCAGCTCATGGTCGGGGGCGAATTCGTTGAAGACCCAGTACTTC	CASSSWSGANSLKTQYF
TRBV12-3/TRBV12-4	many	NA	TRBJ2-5	TGTGCCAGCAGTTTTGGGGACCCCCAAGAGACCCAGTACTTC	CASSFGDPQETQYF
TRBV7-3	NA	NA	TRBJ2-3	TGTGCCAGCAGCCCCCGGGGGACCACAGATACGCAGTATTTT	CASSPRGTTDTQYF
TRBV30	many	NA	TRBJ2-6	TGTGCCTGGAGTGGAAGCTCTGGGGCCAACGTCCTGACTTTC	CAWSGSSGANVLTF
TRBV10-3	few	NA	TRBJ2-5	TGTGCCATCAGTGTTTTAGGCCAAGAGACCCAGTACTTC	CAISVLGQETQYF
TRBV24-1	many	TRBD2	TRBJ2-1	TGTGCCACCAGTGACCCTAGCGGGGGGGCCTACAATGAGCAGTTCTTC	CATSDPSGGAYNEQFF
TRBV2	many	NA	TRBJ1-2	TGTGCCAGCAGTGAATCCGCAGAGAACTATGGCTACACCTTC	CASSESAENYGYTF
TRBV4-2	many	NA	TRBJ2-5	TGTGCCAGCAGCCAAGGCCGAGGGGCCGAGGAGACCCAGTACTTC	CASSQGRGAEETQYF
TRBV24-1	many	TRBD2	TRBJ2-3	TGTGCCACCAGTGACCCGGGGACTAGCGGGAGAGCCCCTCTAGCGCAGTATTTT	CATSDPGTSGRAPLAQYF
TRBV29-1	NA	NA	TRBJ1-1	TGCAGCGTTGAAGATCCCCCGTACACTGAAGCTTTCTTT	CSVEDPPYTEAFF
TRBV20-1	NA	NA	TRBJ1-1	TGCAGTGCTAGAGATAGGGTTTTCACTGAAGCTTTCTTT	CSARDRVFTEAFF
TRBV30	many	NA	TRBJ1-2	TGTGCCTGGAGTAACAGGGATCGGGGTAACTATGGCTACACCTTC	CAWSNRDRGNYGYTF
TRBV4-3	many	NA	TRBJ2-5	TGCGCCAGCAGCCAAGAAAGGGACCAAGAGACCCAGTACTTC	CASSQERDQETQYF
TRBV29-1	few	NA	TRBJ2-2	TGCAGCGTTGTATTCGGGATGAACACCGGGGAGCTGTTTTTT	CSVVFGMNTGELFF
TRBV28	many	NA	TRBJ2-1	TGTGCCAGCAGTTTAGGGGGGTCGTCAGGGCGGGTCGTGGAGCAGTTCTTC	CASSLGGSSGRVVEQFF
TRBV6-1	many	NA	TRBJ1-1	TGTGCCAGCTGCAGACCAGGTAGAATGAACACTGAAGCTTTCTTT	CASCRPGRMNTEAFF
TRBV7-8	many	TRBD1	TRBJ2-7	TGTGCCAGCAGCCCCACAGGGGTAGAGCAGTACTTC	CASSPTGVEQYF
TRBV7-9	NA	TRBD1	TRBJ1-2	TGTGCCAGCAGCTTCCGAACCGGGACAGGGGTTGGCTATGGCTACACCTTC	CASSFRTGTGVGYGYTF
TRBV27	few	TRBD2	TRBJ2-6	TGTGCCAGCAGCCGCGGACTAGCGGGAGTGCCTGGGGCCAACGTCCTGACTTTC	CASSRGLAGVPGANVLTF
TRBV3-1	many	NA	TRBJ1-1	TGTGCCAGCAGCCAAGTGGTAGGGACTGAAGCTTTCTTT	CASSQVVGTEAFF
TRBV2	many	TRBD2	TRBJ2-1	TGTGCCAGCAGTGTCACTAGCGGGATTGTTAGTGAGCAGTTCTTC	CASSVTSGIVSEQFF
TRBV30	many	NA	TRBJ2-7	TGTGCCTGGAGTCAGAAGACAGGGAGGAAGCAGTACTTC	CAWSQKTGRKQYF
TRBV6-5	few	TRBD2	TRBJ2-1	TGTGCCAGCAGTTACTTTAGCGGGAAGGATGAGCAGTTCTTC	CASSYFSGKDEQFF
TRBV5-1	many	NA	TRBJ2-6	TGCGCCAGCAGCTCCGTCGTGGCTGGGGCCAACGTCCTGACTTTC	CASSSVVAGANVLTF
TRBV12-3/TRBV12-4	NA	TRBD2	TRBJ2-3	TGTGCCAGCTTATACCAGCGGGAGGACACAGATACGCAGTATTTT	CASLYQREDTDTQYF
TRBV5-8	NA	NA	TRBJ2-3	TGTGCCAGCAGCTTGTGGGGCAGCCCTCGTGCCGATACGCAGTATTTT	CASSLWGSPRADTQYF
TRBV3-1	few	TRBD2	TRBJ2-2	TGTGCCAGCACCAAGACTAGCGCTACCGGGGAGCTGTTTTTT	CASTKTSATGELFF
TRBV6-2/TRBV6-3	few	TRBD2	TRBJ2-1	TGTGCCAGCAGTTATCAGCTAGCGGGATTAGGTGAGCAGTTCTTC	CASSYQLAGLGEQFF
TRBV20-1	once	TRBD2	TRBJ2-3	TGCAGTGCTAGAGATGTCGGCGGGAGGGCCGGGACAGATACGCAGTATTTT	CSARDVGGRAGTDTQYF
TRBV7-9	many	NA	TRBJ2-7	TGTGCCAGCAGCTTATGGACAGACTCTAGCGAGCAGTACTTC	CASSLWTDSSEQYF
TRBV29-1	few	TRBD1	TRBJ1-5	TGCAGCGTTGCCGGAGGACAGGGGGCCCAGACCCAGCATTTT	CSVAGGQGAQTQHF
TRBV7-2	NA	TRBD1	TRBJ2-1	TGTGCCAGCAGCCGCCAGGGGGCGGGGCAGTTCTTC	CASSRQGAGQFF
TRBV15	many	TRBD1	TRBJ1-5	TGTGCCACCAGCAGGCTTGGACAGGGGCGTCCTCAGCCCCAGCATTTT	CATSRLGQGRPQPQHF
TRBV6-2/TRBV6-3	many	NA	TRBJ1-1	TGTGCCAGCAGTGAATTGGGTCGTAGGGCTGACTTT	CASSELGRRADF
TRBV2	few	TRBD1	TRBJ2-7	TGTGCCAGCAGTGGTAGTCCCGGGACAGGGATCGGCGAGCAGTACTTC	CASSGSPGTGIGEQYF
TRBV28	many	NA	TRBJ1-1	TGTGCCAGCAGTCAGAACAGGGTGAACACTGAAGCTTTCTTT	CASSQNRVNTEAFF
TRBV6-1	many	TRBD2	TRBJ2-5	TGTGCCAGCGAAAGCGGGGGTCGAGAGACCCAGTACTTC	CASESGGRETQYF
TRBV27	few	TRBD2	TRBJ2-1	TGTGCCAGCAGTGCGCTTAGCGGGAGGACCTACAATGAGCAGTTCTTC	CASSALSGRTYNEQFF